Frequency places the clone carrying this TCR beta chain as medium-sized. Its antigen is unidentified. The data derive from a study of CD8 T cells in cerebrospinal fluid in Alzheimer's disease. From its re-call of the 10x single-cell sequencing reads, TCRdb lists each CDR3 protein once, without DNA. Listed are around 1,700 distinct CDR3 sequences; 8.8% falls within the top ten. This CDR3 comprises 13 residues. The V gene's germline CDR1 is SGHTA and CDR2 FQGTGA. Study-level results: Patients with mild cognitive impairment or Alzheimer's disease had a larger top CSF clone percentage than controls. EBV-specific TCRs in cerebrospinal fluid reportedly do not establish a causal EBV–Alzheimer's link.

The J gene is TRBJ1-3, the V gene TRBV7-3. The sequenced material came from cerebrospinal fluid. This TCR was recovered from a human donor with mild cognitive impairment. CDR3 protein: CASSPFLGDTIYF.